These 3 T cell receptor beta chains were sequenced from one sample in a study of graft-versus-host responses after intestinal transplantation. TCRdb's table, derived via immunoSEQ multiplex PCR, lists solely in-frame clones and lacks some. The table shows about 15,000 clones, with around two thirds occurring only once. Tissue from the graft was processed to free its intraepithelial and lamina propria lymphocytes. Specimen: ileum tissue, collected 14 days after transplant. The origin of the receptors is a human patient who received an intestinal transplant, so some T cells may come from the graft donor.

This clone was detected a few times. This sample also contains other DNA sequences that code for the same CDR3. The J gene is TRBJ1-2, the V gene TRBV30; no clear D gene. CDR3 length equals 11 residues. The V end lost 0 bases, the J end lost 8 bases, and 7 bases lay between the germline ends. Germline V CDR1 and CDR2: GTSNPN, SVGIG (reference sequence). The CDR3 bases are TGTGCCTGGAGTGTATTTGGGGGCTACACCTTC. Amino acids: CAWSVFGGYTF. The full variable domain, with the rest looked up from reference TRBV30 and TRBJ1-2, is SQTIHQWPATLVQPVGSPLSLECTVEGTSNPNLYWYRQAAGRGLQLLFYSVGIGQISSEVPQNLSASRPQDRQFILSSKKLLLSDSGFYLCAWSVFGGYTFGSGTRLTVV.

The genes are TRBV19 and TRBJ1-2, with 8 positions matching TRBD1. V gave up 7 bases and J gave up 4 bases; unmatched junction bases: 5. Germline assignment: CDR1 LNHDA and CDR2 SQIVND (reference sequence). The CDR3 runs 13 residues. The CDR3 region is CASKETGVYGYTF. CDR3 DNA sequence: TGTGCCAGTAAAGAGACAGGGGTCTATGGCTACACCTTC.

This clone occurred once. The genes are TRBV27 and TRBJ1-4; weak D call: TRBD1 (6 bases). This CDR3 is 15 amino acids long. The ends were cut back, 2 bases at V and 4 bases at J, with 11 bases in the middle. From germline, CDR1 is MNHEY and CDR2 SMNVEV (reference sequence). The CDR3 loop reads CASSLGGAGNEKLFF. The DNA for the CDR3 is TGTGCCAGCAGTTTAGGGGGGGCTGGTAATGAAAAACTGTTTTTT.